This T cell receptor (beta chain) was profiled in a study of blood T cell repertoires in COVID-19. Sequencing used immunoSEQ multiplex PCR; TCRdb keeps in-frame clones, though not all of them. In the table there are roughly 120,000 clones, roughly 81% of which are singletons. Germline CDR1 is SGHNT and CDR2 is YYREEE (reference sequence). The CDR3 runs 13 residues. With 2 bases removed from V and 3 bases from J, the gap between germline ends came to 8 bases. The sample taken for sequencing was peripheral blood. V and J are TRBV5-4 and TRBJ1-1; D might be TRBD1 (5 bases). This receptor was identified in a middle-aged man with acute or convalescent COVID-19. CDR3: CASSFRGYTEAFF. The DNA for the CDR3 is TGTGCCAGCAGCTTTAGGGGTTACACTGAAGCTTTCTTT.